This T cell receptor (gamma chain) is drawn from a study of gamma-delta T cells after stem cell transplantation. TCRdb re-called clones from the RT-PCR reads using CATT. The profile shows about 4,800 gamma-chain clones, roughly a fifth of them singletons. J lost 0 bases, V lost 3 bases, and 8 bases had no gene match. The CDR3 covers 15 residues. The germline CDR1 and CDR2 sequences are EGSNGY and YDSYNSKV. The sequence was collected from a human donor. It is not recorded whose cells these are; they may come from a transplant donor. Specimen: gamma-delta T cells. This chain uses TRGV2 with TRGJ1 or TRGJ2. CDR3: CATWDTRKNYYKKLF. CDR3 DNA: TGTGCCACCTGGGACACCCGTAAGAATTATTATAAGAAACTCTTT.